This T cell receptor beta chain was identified during a study of identical twins. One entry per CDR3 protein, called by TCRdb with MiXCR from the 5' RACE reads. This table has hundreds of thousands of distinct CDR3 sequences, around 22% appearing once. Per the germline V gene, CDR1 is MNHEY and CDR2 is SMNVEV (reference sequence). J gave up 0 bases and V 4 bases, and 5 bases lay outside the gene matches. This CDR3 comprises 15 residues. These sequences were also reported in another study, on yellow fever vaccine responses in identical twins.

This rearrangement joins TRBV27 to TRBJ2-7; 8 bases agree with TRBD2. The sample was CD4+ T cells sorted from blood. The TCR was taken from a woman aged 18-29 years in good health. CDR3 nucleotide sequence: TGTGCCAGCAGTTATAGCGGGGCCAGCTCCTACGAGCAGTACTTC. It translates to CASSYSGASSYEQYF.